These 12 T cell receptor beta chains were sequenced from one sample in a study of T cells after yellow fever vaccination. MiXCR was run by TCRdb on the 5' RACE reads, yielding one entry per CDR3 protein. Found here are over 25,000 distinct CDR3 sequences, 5% to 7% of them singletons; the top ten hold about an eighth. This specimen consisted of PBMCs, either bulk or a sorted T-cell subset (CD4+, CD8+, memory, or dextramer-sorted; not recorded which), obtained 15 days after the yellow fever booster vaccination. Receptor source: a man aged 25 to 45 who received the YFV17D yellow fever vaccine.

To note about this clonotype: This may be a read error, as it is one base from a much larger clone. The chain links TRBV6-5 to TRBJ2-5; weak D call: TRBD1 (6 bases). Germline V gives CDR1 MNHEY, CDR2 SVGAGI. The CDR3 runs 11 residues. Trimming stripped 10 bases from V and 7 bases from J, with 13 bases between. The CDR3 nucleotides read TGTGCCACCCGAGGGGGAAGGACCCAGTACTTC. This codes for CATRGGRTQYF.

Ten or more counts support this clonotype. The gene calls are TRBV5-1 and TRBJ2-7; D is undetermined. CDR3 length: 12 amino acids. CDR1 and CDR2 (germline): SGHRS, YFSETQ. The V end lost 0 bases, the J end lost 3 bases, and 4 bases lay between the germline ends. The DNA for the CDR3 is TGCGCCAGCAGCTTGGATTTCTACGAGCAGTACTTC. Translating gives CASSLDFYEQYF.

This clonotype was seen ten or more times. This rearrangement joins TRBV11-3 to TRBJ1-1; D unclear. CDR1 is SGHNT and CDR2 is YENEEA in the germline V gene. The CDR3 spans 13 residues. The V end lost 3 bases, the J end lost 4 bases, and 9 bases lay between the germline ends. CDR3 residues: CASSFSLATEAFF. CDR3 nucleotide sequence: TGTGCCAGCAGCTTCTCCCTAGCCACTGAAGCTTTCTTT. The full variable domain, rest sourced from reference TRBV11-3 and TRBJ1-1, is EAGVVQSPRYKIIEKKQPVAFWCNPISGHNTLYWYLQNLGQGPELLIRYENEEAVDDSQLPKDRFSAERLKGVDSTLKIQPAELGDSAVYLCASSFSLATEAFFGQGTRLTVV.

As regards this clonotype: A much larger clonotype is one base distant, so this may be a read error. The chain has TRBV20-1 and TRBJ2-7, with TRBD1 identical over 10 bases. The CDR3 is 14 amino acids. Germline CDR1 reads DFQATT; CDR2 reads SNEGSKA (reference sequence). This CDR3 reads CRGSFRTGGSEQYF. DNA for the CDR3: TGCAGAGGGTCTTTTAGGACAGGGGGTAGCGAGCAGTACTTC.

This clonotype was detected many times. The V call is TRBV9, the J call TRBJ2-3; D possibly matches TRBD1 or TRBD2 (5 bases each). CDR1 SGDLS and CDR2 YYNGEE come from the germline V gene. Trimming left V 2 bases short and J 6 bases short, with 13 bases between. The CDR3 has 14 amino acids. The CDR3 loop reads CASSVTMGEDTQYF. For the CDR3, the DNA is TGTGCCAGCAGCGTGACAATGGGGGAGGATACGCAGTATTTT.

This clonotype was detected ten times or more. The chain carries TRBV20-1 and TRBJ1-2; D gene uncertain. CDR1 is DFQATT, CDR2 SNEGSKA, per germline (reference sequence). This CDR3 contains 15 residues. V lost 4 bases to trimming and J lost 6 bases, with 21 bases between them. CDR3 nucleotide sequence: TGCAGTGCTAATAAAGGGAGAATATGGGGAGATGGCTACACCTTC. Encoded protein: CSANKGRIWGDGYTF.

This clonotype counts as medium-sized (0.01 to 0.1%). J is TRBJ2-3 and V is TRBV29-1; 8 bases line up with TRBD1. The length of the CDR3 is 16 residues. V lost 4 bases to trimming and J lost 10 bases; unmatched junction nucleotides: 19. Per the germline V gene, CDR1 is SQVTM and CDR2 is ANQGSEA. CDR3 sequence (DNA): TGCAGCGTTGTGATTGGGCAGGGGGCTGCCCAGGGGGCGCAGTATTTT. Translation gives CSVVIGQGAAQGAQYF.

This clonotype was observed at least ten times. The chain employs TRBV5-6 and TRBJ1-5; no firm D call. The V end was cut by 3 bases, the J end by 2 bases, with 12 bases between. Germline lookup yields CDR1 SGHDT and CDR2 YYEEEE. The CDR3 covers 15 residues. CDR3 residues: CASSSYQIGNQPQHF. CDR3 in DNA: TGTGCCAGCAGCTCTTATCAAATTGGCAATCAGCCCCAGCATTTT.

There are many counts of this clonotype. The chain joins TRBV20-1 to TRBJ2-1; TRBD2 matches at 9 bases. Germline CDR1 reads DFQATT; CDR2 reads SNEGSKA (reference sequence). V dropped 0 bases and J dropped 10; count of bases not matched to a gene: 10. The CDR3 runs 15 residues. The CDR3 loop reads CSARDVIAGVDEQFF. In DNA form, the CDR3 reads TGCAGTGCTAGAGATGTAATAGCGGGAGTGGACGAGCAGTTCTTC.

At least ten counts were recorded for this clonotype. This chain connects TRBV7-8 to TRBJ1-2, with a weak D call TRBD1 (6 bases). Trimming took 6 bases from V and 7 from J, leaving 30 bases between them. This CDR3 has 18 amino acids. Germline V gene data show CDR1 as SGHVS and CDR2 as FQNEAQ. The CDR3 here is CASSDLTGGPSAGSGYTF. CDR3 sequence (DNA): TGTGCCAGCAGTGACCTGACAGGAGGGCCCTCGGCCGGGAGTGGCTACACCTTC.

This clonotype was seen many times. The chain combines TRBV28 with TRBJ2-7; a possible D gene is TRBD2 (5 bases). From germline, CDR1 is MDHEN and CDR2 SYDVKM. This CDR3 contains 14 residues. The germline V and J ends were trimmed by 5 bases and 3 bases, with 14 bases remaining between them. CDR3 residues: CASSLTGVLYEQYF. In DNA, the CDR3 is TGTGCCAGCAGTCTAACCGGGGTCCTCTACGAGCAGTACTTC.

This clonotype appeared many times. The chain uses TRBV27 and TRBJ2-1; D is uncertain. Trimming removed 3 bases at V and 0 bases at J, with 12 bases between. In germline, CDR1 is MNHEY, CDR2 SMNVEV (reference sequence). This CDR3 has 16 amino acids. The CDR3 is CASSFVGISSYNEQFF. As DNA, the CDR3 is TGTGCCAGCAGTTTCGTCGGCATAAGCTCCTACAATGAGCAGTTCTTC.